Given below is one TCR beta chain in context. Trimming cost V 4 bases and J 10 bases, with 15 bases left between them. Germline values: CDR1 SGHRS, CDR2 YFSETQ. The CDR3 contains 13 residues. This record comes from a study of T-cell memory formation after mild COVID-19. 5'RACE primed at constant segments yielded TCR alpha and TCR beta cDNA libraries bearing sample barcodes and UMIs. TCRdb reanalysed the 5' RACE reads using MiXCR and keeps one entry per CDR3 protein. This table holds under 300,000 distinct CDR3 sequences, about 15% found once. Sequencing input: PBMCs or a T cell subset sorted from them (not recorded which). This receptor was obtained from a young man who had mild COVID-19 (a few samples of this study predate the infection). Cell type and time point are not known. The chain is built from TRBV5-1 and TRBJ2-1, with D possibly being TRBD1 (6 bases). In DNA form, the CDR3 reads TGCGCCAGCAGCAGTTTACAGGGTGACGAGCAGTTCTTC. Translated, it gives CASSSLQGDEQFF.